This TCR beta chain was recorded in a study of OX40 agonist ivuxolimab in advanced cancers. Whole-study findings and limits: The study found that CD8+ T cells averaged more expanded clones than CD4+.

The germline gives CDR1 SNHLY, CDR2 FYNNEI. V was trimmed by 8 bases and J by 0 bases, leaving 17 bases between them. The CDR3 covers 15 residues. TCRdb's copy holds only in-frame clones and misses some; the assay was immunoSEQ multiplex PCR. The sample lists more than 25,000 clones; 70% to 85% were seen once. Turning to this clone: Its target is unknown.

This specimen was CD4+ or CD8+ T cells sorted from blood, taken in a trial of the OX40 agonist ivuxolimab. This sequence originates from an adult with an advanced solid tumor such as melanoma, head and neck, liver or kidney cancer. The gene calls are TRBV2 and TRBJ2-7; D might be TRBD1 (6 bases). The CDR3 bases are TGTGCCAGCGGATCGAACAGGGCTAGCTCCTACGAGCAGTACTTC. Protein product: CASGSNRASSYEQYF.